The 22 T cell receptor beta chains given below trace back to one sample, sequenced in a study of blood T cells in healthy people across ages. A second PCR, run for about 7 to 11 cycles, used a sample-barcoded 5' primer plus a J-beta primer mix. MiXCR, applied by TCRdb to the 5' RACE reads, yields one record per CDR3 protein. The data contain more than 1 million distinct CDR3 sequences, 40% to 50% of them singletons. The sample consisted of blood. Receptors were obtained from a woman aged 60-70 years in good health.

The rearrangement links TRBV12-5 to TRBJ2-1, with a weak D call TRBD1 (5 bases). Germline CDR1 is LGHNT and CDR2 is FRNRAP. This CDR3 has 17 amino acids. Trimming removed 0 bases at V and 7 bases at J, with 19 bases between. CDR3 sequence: CASGLVGLGRDRNEQFF. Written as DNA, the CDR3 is TGTGCTAGTGGTTTGGTGGGGCTCGGAAGGGATAGAAATGAGCAGTTCTTC.

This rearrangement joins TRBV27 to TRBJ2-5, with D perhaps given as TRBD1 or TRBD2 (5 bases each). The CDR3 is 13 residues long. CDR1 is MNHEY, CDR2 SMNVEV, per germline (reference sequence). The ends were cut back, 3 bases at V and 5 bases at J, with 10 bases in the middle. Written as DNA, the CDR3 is TGTGCCAGCAGTTTGATCGAGGGGGAGACCCAGTACTTC. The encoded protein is CASSLIEGETQYF.

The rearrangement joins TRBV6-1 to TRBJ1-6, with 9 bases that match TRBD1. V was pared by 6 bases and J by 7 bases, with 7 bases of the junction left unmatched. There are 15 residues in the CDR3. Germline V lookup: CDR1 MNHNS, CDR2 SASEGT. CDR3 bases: TGTGCCAGCAGGGGGACAGGGTCCGTAAATTCACCCCTCCACTTT. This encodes CASRGTGSVNSPLHF.

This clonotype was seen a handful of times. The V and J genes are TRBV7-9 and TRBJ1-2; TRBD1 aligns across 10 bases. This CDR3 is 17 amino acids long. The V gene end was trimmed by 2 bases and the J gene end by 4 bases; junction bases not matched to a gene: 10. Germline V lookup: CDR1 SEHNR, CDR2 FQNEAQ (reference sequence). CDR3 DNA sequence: TGTGCCAGCAGCTTACCCCGGGACAGGGGTCCGGGCTATGGCTACACCTTC. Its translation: CASSLPRDRGPGYGYTF.

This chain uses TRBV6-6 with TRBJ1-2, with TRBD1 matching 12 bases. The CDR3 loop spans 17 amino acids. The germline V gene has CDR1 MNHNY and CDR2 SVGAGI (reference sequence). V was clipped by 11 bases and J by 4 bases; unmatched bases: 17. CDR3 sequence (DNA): TGTGCCGCCTCCGCCGGGACAGGGGGCACCTCGATCTATGGCTACACCTTC. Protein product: CAASAGTGGTSIYGYTF.

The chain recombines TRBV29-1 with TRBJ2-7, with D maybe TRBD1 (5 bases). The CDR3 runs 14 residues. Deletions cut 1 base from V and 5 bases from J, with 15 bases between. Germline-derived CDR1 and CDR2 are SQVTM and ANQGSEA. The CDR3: CSVEAPGIPHEQYF. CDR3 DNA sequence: TGCAGCGTTGAAGCCCCAGGGATCCCCCACGAGCAGTACTTC.

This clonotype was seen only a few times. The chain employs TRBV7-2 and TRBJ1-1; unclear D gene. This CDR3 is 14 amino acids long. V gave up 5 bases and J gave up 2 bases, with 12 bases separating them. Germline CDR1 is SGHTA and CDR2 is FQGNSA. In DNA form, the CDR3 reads TGTGCCAGCAGCCTAGGATACGCCAACACTGAAGCTTTCTTT. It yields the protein CASSLGYANTEAFF.

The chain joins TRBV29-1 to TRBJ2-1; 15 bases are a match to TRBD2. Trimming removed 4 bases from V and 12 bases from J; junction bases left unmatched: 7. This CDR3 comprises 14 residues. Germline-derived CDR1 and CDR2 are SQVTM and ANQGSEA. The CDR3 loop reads CSVGRTSGRAVQFF. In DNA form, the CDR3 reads TGCAGCGTTGGAAGGACTAGCGGGAGGGCGGTGCAGTTCTTC.

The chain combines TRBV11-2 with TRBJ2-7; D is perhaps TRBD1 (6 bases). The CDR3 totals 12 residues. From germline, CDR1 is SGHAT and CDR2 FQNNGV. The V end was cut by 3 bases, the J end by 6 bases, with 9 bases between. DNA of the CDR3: TGTGCCAGCAGCTTTAGGGGGATCGAGCAGTACTTC. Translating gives CASSFRGIEQYF.

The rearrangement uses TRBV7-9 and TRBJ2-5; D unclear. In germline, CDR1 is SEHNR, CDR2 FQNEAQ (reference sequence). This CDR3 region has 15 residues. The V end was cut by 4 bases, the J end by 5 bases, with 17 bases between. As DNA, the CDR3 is TGTGCCAGCAGCTCTCTGTTAAGGCTCGGGGAGACCCAGTACTTC. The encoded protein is CASSSLLRLGETQYF.

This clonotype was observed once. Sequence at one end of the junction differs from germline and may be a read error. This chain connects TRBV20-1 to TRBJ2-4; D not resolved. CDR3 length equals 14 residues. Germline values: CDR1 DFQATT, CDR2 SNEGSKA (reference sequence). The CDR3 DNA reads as TGCAATGCTCTCCCCCCAAGTTCCTACAATGAGCAGTACTTC. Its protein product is CNALPPSSYNEQYF.

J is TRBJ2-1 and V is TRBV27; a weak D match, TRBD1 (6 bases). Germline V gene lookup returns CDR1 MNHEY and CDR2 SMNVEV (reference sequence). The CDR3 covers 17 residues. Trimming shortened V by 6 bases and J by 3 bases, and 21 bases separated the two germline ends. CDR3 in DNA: TGTGCCAGCAGCCCACTCACCGTGGGACATCTCTACAATGAGCAGTTCTTC. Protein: CASSPLTVGHLYNEQFF.

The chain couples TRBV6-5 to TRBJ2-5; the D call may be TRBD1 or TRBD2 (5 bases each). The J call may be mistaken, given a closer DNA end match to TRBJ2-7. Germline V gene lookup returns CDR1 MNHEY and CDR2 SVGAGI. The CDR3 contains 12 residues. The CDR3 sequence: CASRDLAYEQYF. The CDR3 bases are TGTGCCAGCCGGGACCTTGCCTACGAGCAGTACTTC.

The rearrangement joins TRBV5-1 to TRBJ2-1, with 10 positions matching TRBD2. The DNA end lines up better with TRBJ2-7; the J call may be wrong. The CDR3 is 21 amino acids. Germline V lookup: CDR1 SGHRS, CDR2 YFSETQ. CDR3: CASSLNGGGYLAGVYYNEQYF. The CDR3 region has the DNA TGCGCCAGCAGCTTGAACGGGGGGGGATATCTAGCGGGAGTTTACTACAATGAGCAGTACTTC.

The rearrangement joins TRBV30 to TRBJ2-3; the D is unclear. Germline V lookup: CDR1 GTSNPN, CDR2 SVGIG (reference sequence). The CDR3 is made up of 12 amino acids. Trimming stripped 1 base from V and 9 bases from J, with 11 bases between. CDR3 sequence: CAWSEEAGTQYF. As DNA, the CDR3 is TGTGCCTGGAGTGAGGAAGCCGGGACGCAGTATTTT.

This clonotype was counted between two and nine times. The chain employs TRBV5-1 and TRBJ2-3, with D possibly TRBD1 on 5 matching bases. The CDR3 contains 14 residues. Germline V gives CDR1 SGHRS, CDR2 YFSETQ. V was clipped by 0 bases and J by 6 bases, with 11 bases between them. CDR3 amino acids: CASSLAGQGDTQYF. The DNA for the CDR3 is TGCGCCAGCAGCTTGGCAGGGCAAGGGGATACGCAGTATTTT.

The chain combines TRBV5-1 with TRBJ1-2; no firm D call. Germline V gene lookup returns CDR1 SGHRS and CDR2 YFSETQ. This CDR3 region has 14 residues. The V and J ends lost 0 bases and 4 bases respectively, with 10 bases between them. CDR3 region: CASSLEPAGYGYTF. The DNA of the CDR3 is TGCGCCAGCAGCTTGGAGCCAGCTGGCTATGGCTACACCTTC.

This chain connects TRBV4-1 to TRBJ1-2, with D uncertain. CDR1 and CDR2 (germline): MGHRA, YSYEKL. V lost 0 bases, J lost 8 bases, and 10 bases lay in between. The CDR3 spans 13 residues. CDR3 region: CASSQEFGEGYTF. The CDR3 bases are TGCGCCAGCAGCCAAGAATTCGGGGAAGGCTACACCTTC.

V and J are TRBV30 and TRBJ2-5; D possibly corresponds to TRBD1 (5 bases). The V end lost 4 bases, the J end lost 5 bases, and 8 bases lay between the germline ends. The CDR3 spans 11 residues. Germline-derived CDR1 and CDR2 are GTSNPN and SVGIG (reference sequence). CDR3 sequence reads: CAWKAGETQYF. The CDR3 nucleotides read TGTGCCTGGAAGGCAGGGGAGACCCAGTACTTC.

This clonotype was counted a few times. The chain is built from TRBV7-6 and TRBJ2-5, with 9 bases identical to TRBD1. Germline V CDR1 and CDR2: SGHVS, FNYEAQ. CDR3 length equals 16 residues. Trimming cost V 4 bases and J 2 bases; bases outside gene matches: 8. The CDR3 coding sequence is TGTGCCAGCAGCTCAGGGACAGGGACACATCAAGAGACCCAGTACTTC. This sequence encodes CASSSGTGTHQETQYF.

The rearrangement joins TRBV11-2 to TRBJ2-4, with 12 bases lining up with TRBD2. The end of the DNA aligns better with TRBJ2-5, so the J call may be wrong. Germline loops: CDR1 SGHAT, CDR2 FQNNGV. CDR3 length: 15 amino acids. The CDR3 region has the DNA TGTGCCAGCAGGTCCCTAGCGGGAGGGCCGGAGACCCAGTACTTC. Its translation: CASRSLAGGPETQYF.

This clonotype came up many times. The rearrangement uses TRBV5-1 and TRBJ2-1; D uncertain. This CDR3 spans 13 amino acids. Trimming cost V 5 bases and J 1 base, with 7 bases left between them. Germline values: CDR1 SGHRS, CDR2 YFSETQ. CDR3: CASSPESYNEQFF. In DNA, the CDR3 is TGCGCCAGCAGTCCTGAGTCCTACAATGAGCAGTTCTTC.